The source of this T cell receptor (beta chain) is a study of beta chain features in type 1 diabetes. Whole-study context: Over all samples combined, over 85 million sorted cells were examined.

Expressed TCRB transcripts were sequenced after all isolated RNA was converted to cDNA. TCRdb's copy holds only in-frame clones and misses some; the assay was immunoSEQ multiplex PCR. The sample records 30,000 or so clones, around three fifths being singletons. The CDR3 runs 14 residues. The trim removed 2 bases at V and 5 bases at J, leaving 4 bases unmatched. The germline gives CDR1 MDHEN, CDR2 SYDVKM. Findings and caveats of the study: Patients' naive, central memory and regulatory TCRB repertoires appeared more alike than those of healthy donors. Type 1 diabetes patients showed a moderate but significant shortening of TCRB CDR3s in all four CD4+ subsets.

A heparinised blood draw that averaged approximately 110 mL was obtained once from each donor. In the case of this clone: Its antigen remains unidentified.

The source of this sequence is a woman younger than 45 with type 1 diabetes. This rearrangement joins TRBV28 to TRBJ2-5; 8 nucleotides line up with TRBD1. Sequenced sample: Tregs from blood. The CDR3 sequence is CASSLGQGWETQYF. CDR3 in DNA: TGTGCCAGCAGTTTAGGACAGGGATGGGAGACCCAGTACTTC.